This T cell receptor (beta chain) is drawn from a study of T cell responses to AZD1222 COVID-19 vaccine (dated by TCRdb to about 2021). For the study in its entirety: AZD1222 recipients whose second dose came at about 4 weeks and those whose second dose came at about 12 weeks were combined into one group, since spike-specific TCR depth and breadth did not differ between the two schedules. TCR sequencing covered more than 230 trial participants: 200 to 220 given two doses of AZD1222 and 26 given two doses of MenACWY control vaccine. Enrollment into the trials was organized by age into subgroups of 18-55, 56-69 and 70-plus years, and those subgroups contained roughly 160, 29 and 62 TCR-sequenced participants, respectively. The investigation overall reported the following: CD4 TCRs associated with the vaccine covered the entire spike protein, and the dominant responses were in regions 160-218 and 743-854. Conclusions about previously exposed vaccinees are limited because only six or seven AZD1222 recipients were SARS-CoV-2 seropositive at baseline. Epitopes outside the regions mutated in the B.1.351 and B.1.1.7 variants were reportedly recognized by nearly half of the unique spike-specific TCRs. In the small 56-69-year group, the increase in depth fell short of significance, most likely because of low power. Because no samples from the day 14 peak response were available, repertoires could be characterized only after the peak T cell response. After two AZD1222 doses, spike-specific TCR breadth and depth were significantly higher than at day 0 and than in MenACWY recipients. Most participants were white British and females outnumbered males, and the authors suggested that clonal diversity may have been underestimated.

Comments on this clone: Its specific antigen is unknown. The sample holds no much larger clone one base away, and base qualities are not on file.

The CDR3 regions of human TCRbeta chains were analyzed by immunosequencing. On the authors' methods: TCRs in the repertoires were matched against a reference library of SARS-CoV-2-specific TCRs that had been generated with the MIRA antigen-specificity platform. Breadth was defined as the fraction of unique TCRs that were SARS-CoV-2-associated, and depth was defined as the fraction of total T cells that were SARS-CoV-2-associated. Using the MIRA data, each spike-specific TCR was assigned both to the spike region to which the TCR was reactive and to a CD4 or CD8 class. Log10-transformed breadth and depth values were compared by one-way ANOVA with Sidak's multiple comparisons tests. TCRdb retrieved this table from immuneACCESS and kept in-frame rearrangements only. Not all clones are present; in checked studies, unresolved V genes account for under half, and no reason is known for the remainder. V and J calls and clone size follow that table, whereas D and trimming were derived from the DNA. Across this sample there are around 160,000 clones, with approximately 88% seen only once. The ten largest clones represent less than 15% of the sample.

Via the germline V gene (reference sequence), CDR1 is MNHEY and CDR2 SMNVEV. The CDR3 runs 14 amino acids, cysteine and phenylalanine included. The kept DNA is CDR3 alone, 42 bases in frame from the first base. The junction shows trimming of 6 bases on V and 7 bases on J, plus 18 bases between the germline ends. The sample's time point label, decoded: baseline before first vaccination. Samples from vaccinated people were obtained from the UK trials COV001 and COV002, which included a single-blind randomized controlled phase 2/3 trial of AZD1222 (ChAdOx1 nCoV-19) in healthy adults. Trial participant PBMC samples were collected at day 0 and day 28 after the second dose for TCRbeta chain sequencing.

This chain is built from TRBV27 and TRBJ1-2, with an unclear D gene assignment. The clonotype was recovered from an adult in good health. Sample: peripheral blood, taken on day 0 of AZD1222 vaccination. The sequenced DNA is TGTGCCAGCAGCCTCCAATCGTCCGGACTTGGCTACACCTTC. This translates into CASSLQSSGLGYTF.